This T cell receptor (beta chain) was observed in a study of Ad26.COV2.S vaccination and SARS-CoV-2 variants (dated by TCRdb to the early 2020s). Describing the broader study: Vaccine-arm donors came from COV1001, a multicentre, randomized, double-blind, placebo-controlled phase I-IIa trial of Ad26.COV2.S in healthy adults. Ad26.COV2.S was administered intramuscularly at 5 x 10^10 or 1 x 10^11 viral particles, either as a single shot or as two shots given 56 days apart. Sequencing of the TCRbeta repertoire served to evaluate the specificity and breadth of SARS-CoV-2-reactive T cell receptors following Ad26.COV2.S vaccination. A total of approximately 32 samples were included in the TCR-sequenced set, comprising some 20 Ad26.COV2.S vaccine recipients, 5 placebo recipients and 8 SARS-CoV-2 convalescent individuals. Trial participants were randomized into five groups of five, in which low-dose or high-dose Ad26.COV2.S was given once or twice, or placebo was given on both occasions. Blinding of investigators to trial group allocation was maintained during experiments and outcome assessment.

Here is what the overall study found, with its caveats: Spike-specific TCR breadth was higher in Ad26.COV2.S recipients than in placebo recipients (P = 0.0014). It was noted by the authors that total T cell responses may have been underestimated by the TCR breadth and depth analyses. The study lacked the statistical power to compare responses across vaccine doses or regimens. Vaccine and placebo recipients had similar non-spike TCR breadth, a finding consistent with the vaccine containing only spike. Substantial breadth of spike-specific CD8+ and CD4+ T cell responses was reported after vaccination.

Sample treatment or condition, as interpreted from the label and publication: around 19 received Ad26.COV2.S at low or high dose, single or two shots; roughly five received placebo; per-sample allocation not given. Repertoires of vaccine and placebo recipients were sequenced from samples collected on day 63 after the first injection. In Cohort 1b, fewer than 30 adults aged 18-55 years were enrolled at a single site in Boston, USA, between 29 July and 7 August 2020. Ad26.COV2.S was a replication-incompetent adenovirus type 26 vector expressing a prefusion-stabilized SARS-CoV-2 spike protein from the original Wuhan strain. The immunoSEQ Assay was the method used to sequence TCRbeta CDR3 regions. After extraction, genomic DNA underwent amplification by bias-controlled multiplex PCR, followed by high-throughput sequencing. The paper's processing steps were these. To quantify the absolute abundance of every unique TCRbeta CDR3 region, sequences were collapsed and filtered. Usable DNA was measured by amplifying reference genes present in all nucleated cells, and TCRbeta template counts were normalized to that usable DNA to estimate T cell fraction. Repertoire TCRs were annotated as SARS-CoV-2-specific by exact matching of V gene, CDR3 amino acid sequence and J gene to a known reactive TCR set. The reference SARS-CoV-2 TCR set came from MIRA and was filtered for enrichment in COVID-19-positive ImmuneCODE repertoires, removing public or cross-reactive TCRs. Using the MIRA antigens, annotated TCRs were further analysed by specific ORF or by position within an ORF. Breadth was defined as annotated unique rearrangements over total unique productive rearrangements; depth was the summed frequency of those rearrangements. Two-sided Wilcoxon rank-sum tests were applied when comparing TCR breadth between groups. Sourced from immuneACCESS, this table was stored by TCRdb with only in-frame sequences that have V and J called. A share of the clones is absent; for the studies checked, an unresolved V gene accounts for under half, and the remainder has no known explanation. Clone size and the V and J calls come from that table; the DNA yielded D and trimming. The sample records approximately 420,000 clones, approximately 90% of which are singletons. Of the sample, roughly 3.2% falls within the top ten clones.

In the germline V gene, CDR1 corresponds to SGHRS and CDR2 to YFSETQ. The CDR3, from cysteine to phenylalanine, totals 13 residues. Here the CDR3 DNA is all that survives: 39 bases in frame from base 1. V is cut back by 2 bases and J by 8 bases, with 6 bases in the junction unmatched. As for this clone: Its binding antigen is unknown. No base quality values were provided; no much bigger clone lies one nucleotide off.

The sample was peripheral blood, taken in a trial of Ad26.COV2.S vaccine versus placebo. The receptor's source is a person aged 18 to 59 who received the Ad26.COV2.S COVID-19 vaccine or a placebo. In this chain, TRBV5-1 is recombined with TRBJ1-1, with TRBD1 matching 7 junction bases. CDR3 region: CASSFPRDREAFF. The DNA sequence reads TGCGCCAGCAGCTTTCCTCGGGACAGAGAAGCTTTCTTT.